These T cell receptor beta chains were read from a single sample in a study of cytomegalovirus exposure and HLA in healthy donors. Clones were read by immunoSEQ multiplex PCR, and TCRdb kept only the in-frame ones, dropping some. The table shows approximately 80,000 clones, with around 80% occurring only once. Sample: PBMCs. Receptors were obtained from a male donor in good health and CMV-seropositive. The CDR3 runs from the conserved cysteine through the conserved F or W. The D gene is left open where the match is weak. Expanded clones get a size class; other rows say once, few or many, or leave the size out.

abundance	d_gene	v_gene	len	j_gene	CDR3nt	CDR3aa
.	.	TRBV7-9	14	TRBJ1-5	TGTGCCAGCAGCTTAAACGGGAACAATCAGCCCCAGCATTTT	CASSLNGNNQPQHF
.	.	TRBV28	18	TRBJ2-6	TGTGCCAGCAGTTTTTTGCAGGGGCTCGGCTCTGGGGCCAACGTCCTGACTTTC	CASSFLQGLGSGANVLTF
.	.	TRBV21-1	20	TRBJ2-1	TGTGCCAGCAGCAAAGTCACAACCGGGACTAGCGGGAGTTTTTACAATGAGCAGTTCTTC	CASSKVTTGTSGSFYNEQFF
.	TRBD1	TRBV2	14	TRBJ2-2	TGTGCCAGCAGTGGACAGGGTCCCACCGGGGAGCTGTTTTTT	CASSGQGPTGELFF
.	.	TRBV2	15	TRBJ1-5	TGTGCCAGCAGTGAAGGCAGGGCAAGCAATCAGCCCCAGCATTTT	CASSEGRASNQPQHF
once	TRBD2	TRBV5-6	17	TRBJ2-3	TGTGCCAGCAGCTTGGGACTAGCGGGAAGAAGCACAGATACGCAGTATTTT	CASSLGLAGRSTDTQYF
.	.	TRBV7-6	13	TRBJ2-7	TGTGCCAGCAGCTATCGGGAGAGGTACGAGCAGTACTTC	CASSYRERYEQYF
.	.	TRBV4-1	21	TRBJ2-7	TGCGCCAGGGGGGGCGCAGCCAAGCCCGACTTGGGGCGGGAGAATCACTACGAGCAGTACTTC	CARGGAAKPDLGRENHYEQYF
.	TRBD1	TRBV5-1	17	TRBJ2-3	TGCGCCAGCAGCTTGGCCGGTCAGGGGGCCGGGACAGATACGCAGTATTTT	CASSLAGQGAGTDTQYF
few	.	TRBV28	16	TRBJ2-3	TGTGCCAGCAGTTTTCGGGCGACCATGGGGCCAGATACGCAGTATTTT	CASSFRATMGPDTQYF
.	.	TRBV18	12	TRBJ1-1	TGTGCCAGCTCACGGACAGAACTCAAAGCTTTCTTT	CASSRTELKAFF
.	TRBD2	TRBV4-2	15	TRBJ2-7	TGTGCCAGCAGCCTGATGACTAGCGGCCCCTACGAGCAGTACTTC	CASSLMTSGPYEQYF
.	TRBD1	TRBV7-8	15	TRBJ2-2	TGTGCCAGCAGCCCTCGACAGGGGGCGACCGGGGAGCTGTTTTTT	CASSPRQGATGELFF
.	TRBD1	TRBV27	14	TRBJ2-7	TGTGCCAGCAGTCCCGCGGGACAGGGGTTCGAGCAGTACTTC	CASSPAGQGFEQYF
.	TRBD1	TRBV11-2	15	TRBJ2-1	TGTGCCAGCAACTGGGGGACAGGGGCGTACAATGAGCAGTTCTTC	CASNWGTGAYNEQFF
.	TRBD2	TRBV5-1	16	TRBJ2-1	TGCGCCAGCAGCCCGGAGCTAGCGGGAGGGCTCAATGAGCAGTTCTTC	CASSPELAGGLNEQFF
.	TRBD1	TRBV19	14	TRBJ2-2	TGTGCCACCACGACAGGGGGTCGGGTCGGGGAGCTGTTTTTT	CATTTGGRVGELFF
.	TRBD1	TRBV7-9	17	TRBJ2-6	TGTGCCAGCAGCCTCGGACAGGGGAGCCCTGGGGCCAACGTCCTGACTTTC	CASSLGQGSPGANVLTF
.	TRBD1	TRBV7-9	12	TRBJ2-7	TGTTCCTGGGGGACAGGGGGCCCCGAGCAGTACTTC	CSWGTGGPEQYF
.	.	TRBV30	12	TRBJ1-1	TGTGCCCGAGACAGGCAGGGCACTGAAGCTTTCTTT	CARDRQGTEAFF
.	TRBD2	TRBV28	13	TRBJ2-5	TGTGCCAGAGGAAGCGGGAGGGATGGGACCCAGTACTTC	CARGSGRDGTQYF
.	TRBD1	TRBV5-1	17	TRBJ2-7	TGCGCCAGCAGCTTGCGGGTAACAGGGGGCGTCCTTTACGAGCAGTACTTC	CASSLRVTGGVLYEQYF
.	TRBD1	TRBV4-2	15	TRBJ2-7	TGTGCCAGCAGCCAAGCCGCCGGGACAGCCTACGAGCAGTACTTC	CASSQAAGTAYEQYF
.	TRBD1	TRBV5-1	15	TRBJ2-7	TGCGCCAGCAGCTTGGCTGGACAGGGGGCCTACGAGCAGTACTTC	CASSLAGQGAYEQYF
.	.	TRBV6-6	12	TRBJ2-5	TGTGCCAGCAGTGCCGACGGCGGGGCCCAGTACTTC	CASSADGGAQYF
.	TRBD1	TRBV19	15	TRBJ1-2	TGTGCCAGTCGGACGCCGGGACAGGGGGGTCTTAGCTACACCTTC	CASRTPGQGGLSYTF
.	TRBD2	TRBV7-3	16	TRBJ2-2	TGTGCCAGCAGTCTCCTCCCAGCGGGAGGGGCCGGGGAGCTGTTTTTT	CASSLLPAGGAGELFF
few	.	TRBV28	14	TRBJ2-4	TGTGCCAGCAGCCTTCATGGGGGCGGGGGCATTCAGTACTTC	CASSLHGGGGIQYF
.	TRBD1	TRBV7-8	13	TRBJ2-5	TGTGCCAGCAGCTTAGGCGGTCCGGGACAGCAGTACTTC	CASSLGGPGQQYF
.	TRBD1	TRBV10-3	13	TRBJ1-2	TGTGCCACCCACGGACAGGGAGAACATGGCTACACCTTC	CATHGQGEHGYTF
.	TRBD1	TRBV27	13	TRBJ2-7	TGTGCCAGCAGTTTCACAGGGGAAGGCGAGCAGTACTTC	CASSFTGEGEQYF
once	.	TRBV6-1	11	TRBJ2-7	TGTGCCAGCAGAGAAGTATACGAGCAGTACTTC	CASREVYEQYF
.	.	TRBV6-6	13	TRBJ2-7	TGTGCCAGCGGGGCCCTTTTGTCCTACGAGCAGTACTTC	CASGALLSYEQYF
.	.	TRBV19	13	TRBJ2-7	TGTGCCAGTAGCCTCGGGTCCTCCTACGAGCAGTACTTC	CASSLGSSYEQYF
.	.	TRBV18	15	TRBJ2-2	TGTGCCAGCTCACCACGGCCGTCCGACACCGGGGAGCTGTTTTTT	CASSPRPSDTGELFF
.	.	TRBV10-1	15	TRBJ1-3	TGCGCCAGCACAGGGGAAAAGGTCTCTGGAAACACCATATATTTT	CASTGEKVSGNTIYF
.	.	TRBV6-5	14	TRBJ1-5	TGTGCCAGCAGCTACTTAGGGGGCAATCAGCCCCAGCATTTT	CASSYLGGNQPQHF
once	TRBD2	TRBV19	16	TRBJ2-1	TGTGCCAGTAGTCCATGGCGGGGCGGGGGGTACAATGAGCAGTTCTTC	CASSPWRGGGYNEQFF
.	.	TRBV15	18	TRBJ1-4	TGTGCCACCAGCAGAGGGGAGGGAAGGGGTGCAACTAATGAAAAACTGTTTTTT	CATSRGEGRGATNEKLFF
.	.	TRBV28	13	TRBJ2-7	TGTGCCAGCCTGCGGGCACTAGGGTACGAGCAGTACTTC	CASLRALGYEQYF
.	.	TRBV7-6	20	TRBJ2-1	TGTGCCAGCAGCTTAGGCCTACGGGCGGGGACGTTGAGCTCCTACAATGAGCAGTTCTTC	CASSLGLRAGTLSSYNEQFF
.	.	TRBV30	12	TRBJ2-7	TGTGCCTGGAGTGTGGGCCCCTACGAGCAGTACTTC	CAWSVGPYEQYF